The clone carrying this T cell receptor (beta chain) was counted only a few times. What it binds is unknown. Each single cDNA molecule received a unique molecular identifier. Each CDR3 protein is one row after TCRdb ran MiXCR on the 5' RACE reads. The table has 99,000 or so distinct CDR3 sequences, 16% seen once; the top ten hold about 1.3%. This entry belongs to a study of early T cells in non-severe SARS-CoV-2 infection. As for the study in general: The input, bulk RNA from unsorted whole blood, was sequenced, and chains were unpaired. Study-level results: Sequences matched to VDJdb favored anti-spike CD8 responses, while private and CD4 specificities were missed.

V lost 3 bases to trimming and J lost 6 bases; unmatched junction nucleotides: 8. In germline, CDR1 is PRHDT, CDR2 FYEKMQ (reference sequence). The CDR3 has 15 residues. Sequencing was carried out using whole blood. The sequence derives from an adult who was a healthcare worker with PCR-confirmed SARS-CoV-2 infection or an uninfected control (not recorded which). This chain uses TRBV13 with TRBJ1-5, with 7 nucleotides matching TRBD1. CDR3 coding DNA: TGTGCCAGCAGCTTTTCAGCAGGGGGAAGTCAGCCCCAGCATTTT. It codes for CASSFSAGGSQPQHF.